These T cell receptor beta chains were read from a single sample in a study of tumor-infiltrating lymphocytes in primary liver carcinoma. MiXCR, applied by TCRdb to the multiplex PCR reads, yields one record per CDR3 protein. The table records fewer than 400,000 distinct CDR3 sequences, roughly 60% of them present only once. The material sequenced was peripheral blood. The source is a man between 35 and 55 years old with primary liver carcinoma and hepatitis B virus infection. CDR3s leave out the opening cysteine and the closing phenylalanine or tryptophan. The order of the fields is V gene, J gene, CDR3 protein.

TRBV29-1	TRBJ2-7	SVGDRGYKQY
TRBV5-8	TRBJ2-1	VSSSGLAGLYDEQF
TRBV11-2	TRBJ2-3	ASTIRGLKESTDTQY
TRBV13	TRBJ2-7	ASSRGTGLLF
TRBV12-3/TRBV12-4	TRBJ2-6	ASSLYRGPGANVLT
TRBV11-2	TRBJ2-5	ASSFSGQQETQY
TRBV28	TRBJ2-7	ASSLKTAGAYEQY
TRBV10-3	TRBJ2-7	AISVSASGIDKQN
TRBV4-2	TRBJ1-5	AGSQDRNGGTSRQPQH
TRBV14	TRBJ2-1	ASSHPWTSGSSYNEQF
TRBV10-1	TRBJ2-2	TSSDGTTIGELF
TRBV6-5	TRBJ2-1	ASSSWTRNEQF
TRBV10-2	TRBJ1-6	ASSEWGDSPLH
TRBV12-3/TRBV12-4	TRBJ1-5	ASSPALWDGNSNQPQH
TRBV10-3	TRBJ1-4	AISESTGTGSEKLF
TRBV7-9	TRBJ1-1	ASSPGSTEAF
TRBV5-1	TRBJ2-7	ASSRGLEYEQY
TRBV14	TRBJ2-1	ASSQAASNEQF
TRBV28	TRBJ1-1	ASSPPGRINTEAF